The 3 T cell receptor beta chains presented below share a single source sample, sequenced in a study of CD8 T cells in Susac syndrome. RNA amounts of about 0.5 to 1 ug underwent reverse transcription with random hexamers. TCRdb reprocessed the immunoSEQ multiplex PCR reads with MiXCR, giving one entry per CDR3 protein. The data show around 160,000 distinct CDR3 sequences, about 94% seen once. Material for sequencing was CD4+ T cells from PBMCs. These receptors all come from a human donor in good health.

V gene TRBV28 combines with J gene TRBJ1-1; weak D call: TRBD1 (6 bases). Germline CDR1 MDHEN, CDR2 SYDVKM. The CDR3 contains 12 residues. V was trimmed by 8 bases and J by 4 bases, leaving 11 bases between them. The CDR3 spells CASCRGITEAFF. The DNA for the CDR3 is TGTGCCAGCTGCAGGGGCATCACTGAAGCTTTCTTT.

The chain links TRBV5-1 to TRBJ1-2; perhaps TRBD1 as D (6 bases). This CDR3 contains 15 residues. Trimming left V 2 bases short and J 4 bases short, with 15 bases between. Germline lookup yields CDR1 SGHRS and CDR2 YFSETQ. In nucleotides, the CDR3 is TGCGCCAGCAGCTTACGCCCAGGGGTGGGCTATGGCTACACCTTC. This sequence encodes CASSLRPGVGYGYTF.

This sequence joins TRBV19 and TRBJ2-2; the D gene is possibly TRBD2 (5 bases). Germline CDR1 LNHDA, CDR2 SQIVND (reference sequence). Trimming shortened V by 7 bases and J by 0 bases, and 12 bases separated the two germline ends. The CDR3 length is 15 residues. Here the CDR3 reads CASNFPGTNTGELFF. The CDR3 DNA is TGTGCCAGTAATTTTCCCGGGACGAACACCGGGGAGCTGTTTTTT.